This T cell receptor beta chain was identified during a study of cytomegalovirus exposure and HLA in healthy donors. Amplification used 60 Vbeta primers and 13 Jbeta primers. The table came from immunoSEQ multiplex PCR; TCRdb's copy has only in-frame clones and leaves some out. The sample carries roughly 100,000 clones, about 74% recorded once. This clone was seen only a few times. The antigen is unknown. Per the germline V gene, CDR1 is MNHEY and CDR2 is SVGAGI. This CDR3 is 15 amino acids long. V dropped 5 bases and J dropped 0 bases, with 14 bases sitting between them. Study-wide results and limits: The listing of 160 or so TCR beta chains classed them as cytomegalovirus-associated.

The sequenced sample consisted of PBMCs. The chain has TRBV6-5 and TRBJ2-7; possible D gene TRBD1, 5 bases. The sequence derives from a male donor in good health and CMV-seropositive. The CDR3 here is CASSPTGYSSYEQYF. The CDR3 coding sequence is TGTGCCAGCAGTCCCACAGGCTACAGCTCCTACGAGCAGTACTTC.